This T cell receptor beta chain came from a study of response to subunit inactivated influenza vaccine. Study-level findings and limits: T cells newly recruited by each seasonal influenza vaccination are few, the authors suggested.

TCRdb passed the RT-PCR reads through MiXCR, listing each CDR3 protein once. The repertoire holds over 650,000 distinct CDR3 sequences, with around 18% as singletons. This clonotype was detected a few times. Its antigen is currently unknown. CDR3 length: 17 residues. Deletions cut 0 bases from V and 4 bases from J, with 16 bases between. The germline V gene encodes CDR1 MGHRA and CDR2 YSYEKL. The receptor was derived from a man aged 50 to 59 who received an inactivated influenza vaccine. The material was PBMCs from blood, obtained approximately 5 days after vaccination. The gene calls are TRBV4-1 and TRBJ1-5; D unresolved. CDR3 residues: CASSQDIGADPNQPQHF. For the CDR3, the DNA is TGCGCCAGCAGCCAAGATATAGGAGCGGATCCAAATCAGCCCCAGCATTTT.